This T cell receptor beta chain was obtained from a study of breast tumors, draining lymph nodes, adjacent tissues. Study conclusions and caveats: Luminal-like breast cancer showed significantly higher tumor–nontumor repertoire similarity than basal-like. Tumor repertoires ranked between lymph nodes and nontumor tissue in diversity, with V and J gene preferences. Data only fit, rather than demonstrated, lymph node origin of most tumor T cells.

The lymph nodes were axillary draining lymph nodes from breast cancer patients. Between the trimmed V and J ends, which lost 2 bases and 2 bases, there was a span of 10 bases. This CDR3 region has 14 residues. Germline V gene lookup returns CDR1 MDHEN and CDR2 SYDVKM. Using its own MiXCR run on the multiplex PCR reads, TCRdb lists one record per CDR3 protein. The table lists 200,000 to 300,000 distinct CDR3 sequences, about 30% of them singletons. There are a few counts of this clonotype. Its antigen is unidentified. This TCR was recovered from a female donor with breast cancer. Some clones in this sample may be carry-over from other donors' samples. This chain connects TRBV28 to TRBJ2-7; D gene uncertain. Source material: axillary lymph node tissue. Written as DNA, the CDR3 is TGTGCCAGCAGTTTAGTGCCTGTTACCTACGAGCAGTACTTC. It yields the protein CASSLVPVTYEQYF.